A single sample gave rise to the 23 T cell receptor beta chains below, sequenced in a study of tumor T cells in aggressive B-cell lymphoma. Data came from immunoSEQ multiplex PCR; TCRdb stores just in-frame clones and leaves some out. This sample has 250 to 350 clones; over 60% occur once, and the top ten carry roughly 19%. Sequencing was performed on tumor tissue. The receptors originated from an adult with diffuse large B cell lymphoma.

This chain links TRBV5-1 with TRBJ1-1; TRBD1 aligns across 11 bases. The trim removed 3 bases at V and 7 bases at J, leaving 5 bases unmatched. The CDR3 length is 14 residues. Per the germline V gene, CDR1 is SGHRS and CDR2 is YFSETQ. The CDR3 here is CASSSGTGGFEAFF. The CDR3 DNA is TGCGCCAGCAGCTCGGGGACAGGGGGTTTTGAAGCTTTCTTT.

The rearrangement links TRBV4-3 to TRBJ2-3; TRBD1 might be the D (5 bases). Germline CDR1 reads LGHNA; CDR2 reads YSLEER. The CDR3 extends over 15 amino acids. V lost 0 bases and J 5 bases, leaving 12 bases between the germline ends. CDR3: CASSQDRQGLDTQYF. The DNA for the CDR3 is TGCGCCAGCAGCCAAGATCGTCAGGGCCTAGATACGCAGTATTTT.

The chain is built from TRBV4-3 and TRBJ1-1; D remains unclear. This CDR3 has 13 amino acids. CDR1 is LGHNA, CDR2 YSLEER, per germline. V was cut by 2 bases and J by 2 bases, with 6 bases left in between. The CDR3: CASSQNGNTEAFF. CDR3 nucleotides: TGCGCCAGCAGCCAAAACGGTAACACTGAAGCTTTCTTT.

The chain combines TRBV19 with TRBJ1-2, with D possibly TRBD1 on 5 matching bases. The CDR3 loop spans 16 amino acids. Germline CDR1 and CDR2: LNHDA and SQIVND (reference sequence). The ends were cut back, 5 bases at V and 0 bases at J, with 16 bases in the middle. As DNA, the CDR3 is TGTGCCAGTAGTGGCAGGGAAAGTTCCTCTAACTATGGCTACACCTTC. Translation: CASSGRESSSNYGYTF.

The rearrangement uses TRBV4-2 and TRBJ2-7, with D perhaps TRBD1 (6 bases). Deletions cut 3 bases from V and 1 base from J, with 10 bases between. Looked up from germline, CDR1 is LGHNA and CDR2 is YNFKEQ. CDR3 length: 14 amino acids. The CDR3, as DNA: TGTGCCAGCAGCCAGAACAGGGAATCCTACGAGCAGTACTTC. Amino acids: CASSQNRESYEQYF.

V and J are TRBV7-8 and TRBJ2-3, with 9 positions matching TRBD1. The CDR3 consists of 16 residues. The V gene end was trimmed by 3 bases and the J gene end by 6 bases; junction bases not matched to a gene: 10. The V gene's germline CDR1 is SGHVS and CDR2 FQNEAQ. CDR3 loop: CASSFNRGLVSDTQYF. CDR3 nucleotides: TGTGCCAGCAGCTTCAACAGGGGGCTGGTGTCCGATACGCAGTATTTT.

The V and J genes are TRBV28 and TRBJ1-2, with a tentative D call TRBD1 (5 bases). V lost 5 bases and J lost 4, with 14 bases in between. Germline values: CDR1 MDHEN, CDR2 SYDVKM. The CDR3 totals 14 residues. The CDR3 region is CASSLGEGRYGYTF. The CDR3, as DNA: TGTGCCAGCAGTCTGGGGGAGGGTCGCTATGGCTACACCTTC.

The CDR3 region has the DNA TGTGCCAGTAGTTCGACTAGCGGGGCACTAGAGACCCAGTACTTC. Protein: CASSSTSGALETQYF. This sequence joins TRBV19 and TRBJ2-5; 11 nucleotides line up with TRBD2. The trim removed 5 bases at V and 4 bases at J, leaving 6 bases unmatched. This CDR3 region has 15 residues. Looked up from germline, CDR1 is LNHDA and CDR2 is SQIVND (reference sequence).

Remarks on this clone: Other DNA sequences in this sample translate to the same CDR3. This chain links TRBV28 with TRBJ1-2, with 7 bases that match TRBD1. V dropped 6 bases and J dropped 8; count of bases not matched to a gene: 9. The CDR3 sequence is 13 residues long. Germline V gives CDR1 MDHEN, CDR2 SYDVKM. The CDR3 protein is CASREDRSEGYTF. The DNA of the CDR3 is TGTGCCAGCAGGGAGGACAGGTCGGAAGGCTACACCTTC.

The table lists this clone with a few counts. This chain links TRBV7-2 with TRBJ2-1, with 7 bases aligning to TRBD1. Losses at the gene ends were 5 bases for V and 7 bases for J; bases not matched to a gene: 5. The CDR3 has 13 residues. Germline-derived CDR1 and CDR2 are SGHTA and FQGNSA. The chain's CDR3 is CASSVDRLNEQFF. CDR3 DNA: TGTGCCAGCAGCGTGGACAGGCTGAATGAGCAGTTCTTC.

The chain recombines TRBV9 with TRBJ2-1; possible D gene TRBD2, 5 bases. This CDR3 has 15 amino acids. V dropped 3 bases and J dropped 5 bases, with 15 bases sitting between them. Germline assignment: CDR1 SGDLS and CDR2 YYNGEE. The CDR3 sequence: CASSASSTGNNEQFF. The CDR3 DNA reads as TGTGCCAGCAGCGCCTCATCTACGGGGAACAATGAGCAGTTCTTC.

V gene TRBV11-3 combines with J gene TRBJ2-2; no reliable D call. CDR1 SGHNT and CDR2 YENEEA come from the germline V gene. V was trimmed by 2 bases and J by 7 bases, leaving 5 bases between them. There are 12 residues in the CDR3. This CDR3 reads CASSLTGGELFF. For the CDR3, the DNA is TGTGCCAGCAGCTTAACGGGCGGGGAGCTGTTTTTT. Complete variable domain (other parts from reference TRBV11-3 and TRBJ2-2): EAGVVQSPRYKIIEKKQPVAFWCNPISGHNTLYWYLQNLGQGPELLIRYENEEAVDDSQLPKDRFSAERLKGVDSTLKIQPAELGDSAVYLCASSLTGGELFFGEGSRLTVL.

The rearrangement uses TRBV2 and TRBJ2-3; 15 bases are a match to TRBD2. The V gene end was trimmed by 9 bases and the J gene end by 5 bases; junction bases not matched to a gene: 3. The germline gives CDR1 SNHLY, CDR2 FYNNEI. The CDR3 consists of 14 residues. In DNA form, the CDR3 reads TGTGCCAGGATGGGACTAGCGGGAGGAGATACGCAGTATTTT. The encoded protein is CARMGLAGGDTQYF. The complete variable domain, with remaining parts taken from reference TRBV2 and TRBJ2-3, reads EPEVTQTPSHQVTQMGQEVILRCVPISNHLYFYWYRQILGQKVEFLVSFYNNEISEKSEIFDDQFSVERPDGSNFTLKIRSTKLEDSAMYFCARMGLAGGDTQYFGPGTRLTVL.

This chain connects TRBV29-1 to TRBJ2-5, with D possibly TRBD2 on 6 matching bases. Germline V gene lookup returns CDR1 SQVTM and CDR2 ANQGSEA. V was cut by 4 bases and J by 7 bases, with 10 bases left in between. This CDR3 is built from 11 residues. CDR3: CSVGDGGTQYF. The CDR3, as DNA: TGCAGCGTTGGCGACGGGGGGACCCAGTACTTC.

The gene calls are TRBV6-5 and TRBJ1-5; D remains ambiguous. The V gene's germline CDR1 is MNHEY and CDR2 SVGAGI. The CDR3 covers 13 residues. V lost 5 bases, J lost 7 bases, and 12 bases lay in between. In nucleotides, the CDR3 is TGTGCCAGCAGTCAAACCGGGAGACAGCCCCAGCATTTT. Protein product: CASSQTGRQPQHF.

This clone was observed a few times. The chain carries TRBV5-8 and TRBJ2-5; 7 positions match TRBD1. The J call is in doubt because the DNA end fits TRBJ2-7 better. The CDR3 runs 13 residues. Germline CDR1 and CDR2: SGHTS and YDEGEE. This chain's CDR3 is CASSSDRIYEQYF. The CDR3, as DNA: TGTGCCAGCAGCTCGGACAGGATCTACGAGCAGTACTTC.

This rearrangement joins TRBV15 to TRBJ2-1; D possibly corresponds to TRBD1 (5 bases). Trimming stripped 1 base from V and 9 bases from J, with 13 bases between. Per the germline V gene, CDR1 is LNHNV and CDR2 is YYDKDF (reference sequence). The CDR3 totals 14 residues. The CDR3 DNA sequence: TGTGCCACCAGCAGAGGCCAAGGGGCCCGTGAGCAGTTCTTC. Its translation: CATSRGQGAREQFF.

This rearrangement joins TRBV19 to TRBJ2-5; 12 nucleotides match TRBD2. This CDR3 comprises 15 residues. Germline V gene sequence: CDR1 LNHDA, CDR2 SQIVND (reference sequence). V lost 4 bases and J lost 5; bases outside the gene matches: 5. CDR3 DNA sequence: TGTGCCAGTAGTAAGACTAGCGGGGGTTTCGAGACCCAGTACTTC. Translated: CASSKTSGGFETQYF.

CDR3: CAWSWGGTYLNSPLHF. The CDR3, as DNA: TGTGCCTGGAGTTGGGGCGGAACCTACCTTAATTCACCCCTCCACTTT. J is TRBJ1-6 and V is TRBV30; TRBD1 is a possible D gene (5 bases). Between the trimmed V and J ends, which lost 2 bases and 6 bases, there was a span of 17 bases. The CDR3 runs to 16 residues. Germline V CDR1 and CDR2: GTSNPN, SVGIG (reference sequence). Complete variable domain (other parts from reference TRBV30 and TRBJ1-6): SQTIHQWPATLVQPVGSPLSLECTVEGTSNPNLYWYRQAAGRGLQLLFYSVGIGQISSEVPQNLSASRPQDRQFILSSKKLLLSDSGFYLCAWSWGGTYLNSPLHFGNGTRLTVT.

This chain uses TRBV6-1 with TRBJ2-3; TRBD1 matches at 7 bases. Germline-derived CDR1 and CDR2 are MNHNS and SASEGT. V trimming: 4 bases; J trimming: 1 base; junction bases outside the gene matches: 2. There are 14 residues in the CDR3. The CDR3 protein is CASSVDRGTDTQYF. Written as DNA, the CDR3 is TGTGCCAGCAGTGTTGACAGGGGCACAGATACGCAGTATTTT.

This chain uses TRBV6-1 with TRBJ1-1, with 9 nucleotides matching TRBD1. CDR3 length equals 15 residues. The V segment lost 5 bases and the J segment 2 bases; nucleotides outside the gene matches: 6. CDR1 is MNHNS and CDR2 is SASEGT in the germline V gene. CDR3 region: CASSPRTGANTEAFF. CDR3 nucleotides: TGTGCCAGCAGTCCACGGACAGGGGCAAACACTGAAGCTTTCTTT.

CDR3 amino acids: CASSEFSSNSPLHF. Written as DNA, the CDR3 is TGTGCCAGCAGTGAGTTTTCTTCTAATTCACCCCTCCACTTT. This sequence joins TRBV27 and TRBJ1-6; D is undetermined. This CDR3 contains 14 residues. Germline V gene data show CDR1 as MNHEY and CDR2 as SMNVEV (reference sequence). V was pared by 5 bases and J by 6 bases, with 11 bases between.

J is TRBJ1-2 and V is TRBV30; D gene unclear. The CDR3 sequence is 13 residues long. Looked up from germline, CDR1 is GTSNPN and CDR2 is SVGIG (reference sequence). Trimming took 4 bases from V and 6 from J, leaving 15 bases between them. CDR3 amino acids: CAWNLRTFDGYTF. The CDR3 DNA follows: TGTGCCTGGAATTTAAGGACTTTCGATGGCTACACCTTC.